This T cell receptor (beta chain) was sequenced in a study of Tregs in tolerant kidney transplant recipients. Overall study context: Recipients received nonmyeloablative bone marrow transplants from related graft donors, with transient mixed chimerism. Study conclusions and caveats: Activated donor B cell expansion appeared to reveal the most relevant donor-specific TCRbeta repertoire. Few patients were studied, so findings need validation in larger groups. Changing PCR primers prevented nucleotide comparison between some patients' samples.

CDR3 length: 12 amino acids. Germline V gene lookup returns CDR1 SEHNR and CDR2 FQNEAQ (reference sequence). Trimming pared 5 bases from V and 4 bases from J, leaving 9 bases between. Repertoires were generated with immunoSEQ multiplex PCR, while TCRdb's copy carries only in-frame clones and drops some. This table has over 50,000 clones, 70% to 90% appearing once. About this clone itself: What it recognizes is unknown.

The chain recombines TRBV7-9 with TRBJ2-7, with D hard to call. The sequence was obtained from a human donor who received a combined kidney and bone marrow transplant. The sample in question was Tregs from blood, obtained before the transplant. CDR3 coding DNA: TGTGCCAGCAGCACAATATGGTACGAGCAGTACTTC. This gives the protein CASSTIWYEQYF.